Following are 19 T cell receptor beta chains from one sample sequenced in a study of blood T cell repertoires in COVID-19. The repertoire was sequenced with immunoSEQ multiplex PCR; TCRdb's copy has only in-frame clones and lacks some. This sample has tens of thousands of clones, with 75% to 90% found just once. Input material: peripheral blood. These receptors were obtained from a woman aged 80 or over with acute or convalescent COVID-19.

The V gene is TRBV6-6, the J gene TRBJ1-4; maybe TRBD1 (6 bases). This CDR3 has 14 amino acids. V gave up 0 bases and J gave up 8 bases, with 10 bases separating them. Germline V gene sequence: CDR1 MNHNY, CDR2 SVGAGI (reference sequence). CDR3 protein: CASSYSAGVEKLFF. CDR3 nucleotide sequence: TGTGCCAGCAGTTACTCGGCAGGGGTGGAAAAACTGTTTTTT.

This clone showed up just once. This chain's CDR3 is CASSGRARVGGYTF. The CDR3, as DNA: TGTGCCAGCAGTGGTCGGGCCAGGGTGGGAGGCTACACCTTC. The V gene is TRBV27, the J gene TRBJ1-2; D possibly corresponds to TRBD1 (5 bases). V lost 5 bases to trimming and J lost 8 bases, with 18 bases between them. Germline V lookup: CDR1 MNHEY, CDR2 SMNVEV (reference sequence). This CDR3 contains 14 residues.

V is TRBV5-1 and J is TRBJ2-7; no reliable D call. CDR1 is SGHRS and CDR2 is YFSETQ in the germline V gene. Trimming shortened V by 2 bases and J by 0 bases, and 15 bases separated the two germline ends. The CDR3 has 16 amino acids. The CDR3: CASSFGTVVSSYEQYF. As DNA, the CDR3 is TGCGCCAGCAGCTTCGGTACAGTGGTAAGCTCCTACGAGCAGTACTTC.

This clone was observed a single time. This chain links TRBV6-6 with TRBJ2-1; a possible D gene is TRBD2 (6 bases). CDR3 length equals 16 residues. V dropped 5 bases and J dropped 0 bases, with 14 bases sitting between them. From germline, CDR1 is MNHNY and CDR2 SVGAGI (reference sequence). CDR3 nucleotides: TGTGCCAGCAGTCGAACGGGGAGGAGCTCCTACAATGAGCAGTTCTTC. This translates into CASSRTGRSSYNEQFF.

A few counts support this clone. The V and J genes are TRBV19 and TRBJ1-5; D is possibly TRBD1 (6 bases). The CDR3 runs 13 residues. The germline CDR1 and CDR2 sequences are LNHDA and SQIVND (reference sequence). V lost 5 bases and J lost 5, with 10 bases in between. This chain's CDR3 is CASSLGGDQPQHF. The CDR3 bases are TGTGCCAGTAGTTTAGGGGGGGATCAGCCCCAGCATTTT.

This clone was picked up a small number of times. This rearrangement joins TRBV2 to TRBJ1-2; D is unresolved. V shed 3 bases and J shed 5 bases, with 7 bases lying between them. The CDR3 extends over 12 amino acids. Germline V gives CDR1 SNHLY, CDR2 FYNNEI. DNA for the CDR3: TGTGCCAGCAGTGAGCCGAGTTATGGCTACACCTTC. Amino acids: CASSEPSYGYTF.

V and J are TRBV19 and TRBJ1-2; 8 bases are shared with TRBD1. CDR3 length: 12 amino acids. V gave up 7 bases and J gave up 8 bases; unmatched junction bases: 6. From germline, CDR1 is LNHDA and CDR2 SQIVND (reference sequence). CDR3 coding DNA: TGTGCCAGTAACGACAGGGGACGAGGCTACACCTTC. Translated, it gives CASNDRGRGYTF.

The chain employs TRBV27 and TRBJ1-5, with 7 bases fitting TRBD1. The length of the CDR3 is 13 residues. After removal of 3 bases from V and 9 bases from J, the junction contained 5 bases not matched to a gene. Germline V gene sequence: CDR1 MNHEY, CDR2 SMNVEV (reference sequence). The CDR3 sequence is CASSFDRERPQHF. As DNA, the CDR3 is TGTGCCAGCAGTTTCGACAGGGAGCGGCCCCAGCATTTT.

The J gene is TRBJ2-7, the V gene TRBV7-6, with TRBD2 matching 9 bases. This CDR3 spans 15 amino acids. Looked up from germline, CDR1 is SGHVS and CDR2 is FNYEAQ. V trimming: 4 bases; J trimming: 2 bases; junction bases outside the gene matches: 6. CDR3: CASSSIAGAAYEQYF. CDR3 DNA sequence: TGTGCCAGCAGCTCTATAGCGGGGGCCGCCTACGAGCAGTACTTC.

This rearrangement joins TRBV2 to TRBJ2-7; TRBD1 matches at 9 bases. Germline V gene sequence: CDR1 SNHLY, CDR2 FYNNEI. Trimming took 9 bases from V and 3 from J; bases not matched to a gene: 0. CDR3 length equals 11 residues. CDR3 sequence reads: CARGQGYEQYF. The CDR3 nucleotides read TGTGCCAGGGGACAGGGCTACGAGCAGTACTTC.

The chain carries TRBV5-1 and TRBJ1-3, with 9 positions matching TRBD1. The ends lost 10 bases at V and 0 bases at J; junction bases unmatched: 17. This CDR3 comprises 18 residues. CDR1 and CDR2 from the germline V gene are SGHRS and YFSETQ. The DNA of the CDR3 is TGCGCCGCCAGCTCCGGGACAGGGACTGGCGACTCTGGAAACACCATATATTTT. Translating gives CAASSGTGTGDSGNTIYF.

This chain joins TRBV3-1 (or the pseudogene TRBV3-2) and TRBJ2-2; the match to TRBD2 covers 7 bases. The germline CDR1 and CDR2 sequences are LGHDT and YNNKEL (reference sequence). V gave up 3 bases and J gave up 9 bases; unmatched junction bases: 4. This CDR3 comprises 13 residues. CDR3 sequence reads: CASSHPGRRELFF. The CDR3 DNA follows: TGTGCCAGCAGCCATCCCGGGAGGCGGGAGCTGTTTTTT.

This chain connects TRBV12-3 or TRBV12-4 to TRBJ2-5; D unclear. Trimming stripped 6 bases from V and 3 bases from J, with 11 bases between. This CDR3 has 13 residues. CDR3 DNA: TGTGCCAGCAGCCTCGGGTCAGAAGAGACCCAGTACTTC. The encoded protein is CASSLGSEETQYF.

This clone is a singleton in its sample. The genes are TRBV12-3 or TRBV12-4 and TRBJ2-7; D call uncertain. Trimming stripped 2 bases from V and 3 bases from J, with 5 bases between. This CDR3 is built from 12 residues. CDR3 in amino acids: CASSLNRYEQYF. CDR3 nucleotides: TGTGCCAGCAGTTTAAATCGCTACGAGCAGTACTTC.

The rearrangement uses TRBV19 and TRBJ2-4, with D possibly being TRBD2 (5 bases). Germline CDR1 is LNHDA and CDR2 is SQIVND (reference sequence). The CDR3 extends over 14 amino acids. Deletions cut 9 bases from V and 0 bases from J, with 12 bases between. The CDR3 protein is CASENRGAKNIQYF. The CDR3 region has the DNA TGTGCCAGCGAAAACCGGGGAGCCAAAAACATTCAGTACTTC.

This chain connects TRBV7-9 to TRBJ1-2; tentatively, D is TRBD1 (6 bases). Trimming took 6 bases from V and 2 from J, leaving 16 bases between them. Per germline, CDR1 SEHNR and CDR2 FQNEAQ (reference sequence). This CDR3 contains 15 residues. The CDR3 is CASRDNRARNYGYTF. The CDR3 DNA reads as TGTGCCAGCAGAGATAACAGGGCCCGAAACTATGGCTACACCTTC.

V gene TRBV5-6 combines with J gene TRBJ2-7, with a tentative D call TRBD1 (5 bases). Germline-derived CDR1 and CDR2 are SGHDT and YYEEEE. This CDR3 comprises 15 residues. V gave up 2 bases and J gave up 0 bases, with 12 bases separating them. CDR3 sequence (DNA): TGTGCCAGCAGCTTCGGCAGGGCGGCCTCCTACGAGCAGTACTTC. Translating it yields CASSFGRAASYEQYF.

The CDR3, as DNA: TGTGCCAGCAGTGAATTTAGAAACGAGCAGTACTTC. Residues: CASSEFRNEQYF. The chain combines TRBV6-1 with TRBJ2-7; D unresolved. The CDR3 has 12 residues. From germline, CDR1 is MNHNS and CDR2 SASEGT. The germline V and J ends were trimmed by 2 bases and 5 bases, with 7 bases remaining between them.

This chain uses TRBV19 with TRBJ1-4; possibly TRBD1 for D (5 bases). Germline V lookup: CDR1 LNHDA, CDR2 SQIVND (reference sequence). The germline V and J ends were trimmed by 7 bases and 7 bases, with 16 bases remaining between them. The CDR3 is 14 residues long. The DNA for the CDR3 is TGTGCCAGTACCCGCACCCAGGGTGGTGAAAAACTGTTTTTT. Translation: CASTRTQGGEKLFF.